This TCR beta chain was documented in a study of cytomegalovirus exposure and HLA in healthy donors. Study-wide findings and caveats: Later on, an analysis found that several of the most significant clusters appeared to be linked to common viral pathogens, which included parvovirus B19. Among TCR beta chains, those listed as cytomegalovirus-associated numbered over 150.

As concerns this clone: Its antigen is currently unknown.

PCR amplification relied on 60 Vbeta primers (plus 13 Jbeta primers). Measured with immunoSEQ multiplex PCR; TCRdb has only the in-frame clones, and not every one. The sample has roughly 150,000 clones, approximately 73% seen once. This clonotype originated in a woman aged 18-30 years in good health and CMV-seropositive. Sequences were obtained from PBMCs.

In nucleotides, the CDR3 is TGTGCCAGCAGCCCGGACATGATTAATTCACCCCTCCACTTT. Translating gives CASSPDMINSPLHF. This chain joins TRBV6-1 and TRBJ1-6; D is possibly TRBD1 (5 bases). CDR1 MNHNS and CDR2 SASEGT come from the germline V gene. The CDR3 has 14 amino acids. V gave up 6 bases and J gave up 6 bases, with 12 bases separating them.